These 7 T cell receptor beta chains were all obtained from the same sample, sequenced in a study of CD4 T cells in relation to SARS-CoV-2 and coronaviruses. CD4+ T cells from unexposed donors were obtained before the COVID-19 pandemic (2011-2018). Isolation of CD4+ T cells took place after about 10 days in culture. Generated by immunoSEQ multiplex PCR, the TCRdb table keeps only in-frame clones and is missing some. The sample carries 27,000 or so clones, 75% to 80% recorded once. No cognate antigen is known for these TCRs. Sequencing was performed on CD4+ T cells from PBMCs, cultured in vitro. These receptors all stem from a human donor in good health.

The chain is built from TRBV9 and TRBJ2-1; 8 positions match TRBD2. This CDR3 spans 15 amino acids. V lost 3 bases and J lost 2; bases outside the gene matches: 4. Germline V lookup: CDR1 SGDLS, CDR2 YYNGEE. CDR3 coding DNA: TGTGCCAGCAGCGCCAGTAGCGGGGCCTACAATGAGCAGTTCTTC. Its protein is CASSASSGAYNEQFF. Filled out from reference TRBV9 and TRBJ2-1, the complete variable domain reads DSGVTQTPKHLITATGQRVTLRCSPRSGDLSVYWYQQSLDQGLQFLIQYYNGEERAKGNILERFSAQQFPDLHSELNLSSLELGDSALYFCASSASSGAYNEQFFGPGTRLTVL.

V and J are TRBV30 and TRBJ1-5, with D possibly being TRBD1 (5 bases). Trimming took off 2 bases at V and 5 bases at J, with 10 bases between the two ends. The CDR3 extends over 13 amino acids. The V gene's germline CDR1 is GTSNPN and CDR2 SVGIG (reference sequence). The CDR3 region is CAWSWQGHQPQHF. The CDR3 DNA is TGTGCCTGGAGTTGGCAGGGACATCAGCCCCAGCATTTT.

The genes are TRBV27 and TRBJ2-2; tentatively, D is TRBD1 (6 bases). The V gene lost 7 bases and the J gene lost 3 bases, with 15 bases spanning the gap. This CDR3 has 15 amino acids. Per the germline V gene, CDR1 is MNHEY and CDR2 is SMNVEV (reference sequence). The CDR3 region is CASTPRDTYTGELFF. In DNA, the CDR3 is TGTGCCAGCACCCCCCGGGACACATACACCGGGGAGCTGTTTTTT.

This chain uses TRBV7-9 with TRBJ2-3; 9 nucleotides align to TRBD1. CDR1 and CDR2 (germline): SEHNR, FQNEAQ (reference sequence). V gave up 2 bases and J gave up 2 bases; unmatched junction bases: 2. The CDR3 is made up of 15 amino acids. The CDR3 coding sequence is TGTGCCAGCAGCTTAACAGGGGGCGACACAGATACGCAGTATTTT. It translates to CASSLTGGDTDTQYF.

The rearrangement joins TRBV18 to TRBJ1-1; TRBD1 might be the D (5 bases). Trimming took off 3 bases at V and 2 bases at J, with 10 bases between the two ends. The CDR3 has 14 amino acids. Germline V gene lookup returns CDR1 KGHSH and CDR2 LQKENI. The CDR3 loop is CASSPGGRNTEAFF. The CDR3 region has the DNA TGTGCCAGCTCACCGGGGGGTCGTAACACTGAAGCTTTCTTT.

With regard to this clone: At one of its ends the junction is not consistent with the germline gene, which may arise from a read error. This rearrangement joins TRBV5-5 to TRBJ2-1; D tentatively reads TRBD1 or TRBD2 (5 bases each). CDR3 length: 14 residues. Germline-derived CDR1 and CDR2 are SGHKS and YYEKEE (reference sequence). The CDR3 nucleotides read TGTGCCAGCAGCCCGATACCCGAGACTACTCTGGGGGTCTTC. Translating gives CASSPIPETTLGVF.

V is TRBV6-2 or TRBV6-3 and J is TRBJ2-7; unclear D gene. V lost 2 bases, J lost 3 bases, and 14 bases lay in between. Germline CDR1 is MNHEY and CDR2 is SVGEGT. There are 15 residues in the CDR3. Here the CDR3 DNA reads TGTGCCAGCAGTTACGCCTCCCCGGATTTCTACGAGCAGTACTTC. Translation: CASSYASPDFYEQYF.